In its sample, the clone carrying this T cell receptor (beta chain) was seen many times. Its antigen is still unknown. This entry is derived from a study of blood T cells in healthy people across ages. A second PCR of roughly 7 to 11 cycles used a sample-barcoded 5' primer and a J-beta primer mix. TCRdb processed the 5' RACE reads anew with MiXCR; each CDR3 protein has one entry. The sample holds roughly 680,000 distinct CDR3 sequences, 20% to 25% seen once. The CDR3 totals 14 residues. Trimming took 2 bases from V and 2 from J, leaving 9 bases between them. Germline CDR1 and CDR2: SGHVS and FNYEAQ. Peripheral blood samples of around 9.5 milliliters were drawn from each donor. Regarding the study as a whole: Naive T cell percentage and TCR beta diversity correlated strongly.

The gene calls are TRBV7-6 and TRBJ2-5; D ambiguous. The clonotype was recovered from a man between 65 and 80 years old in good health. Material for sequencing was blood. The CDR3 DNA follows: TGTGCCAGCAGCTTACATGGTTCTCAAGAGACCCAGTACTTC. Its translation: CASSLHGSQETQYF.